This TCR beta chain was profiled in a study of TIL therapy for anti-PD-1-resistant metastatic lung cancer. Across the whole study: Tumor harvest preceded PD-1/PD-L1 blockade, followed by nivolumab treatment. Tumors had a median PD-L1 proportion score of 6%. Tumors carried a median about 1.5 non-synonymous mutations per megabase.

This sample's time point: pre-treatment sample, taken before nivolumab and TIL therapy. This was the immunoSEQ v3 assay. Using immunoSEQ multiplex PCR, the repertoire was profiled, and TCRdb retains in-frame clones only, with some absent. Counted here are 16,000 or so clones, over 70% occurring once; the ten biggest clones make up under 45%. This CDR3 spans 15 amino acids. Germline V gene sequence: CDR1 SGHVS, CDR2 FQNEAQ. V lost 4 bases and J lost 4, with 14 bases in between. The chain has TRBV7-8 and TRBJ1-3, with TRBD1 as a possible D gene (6 bases). The TCR originated in a person aged 25 to 85 with non-small cell lung cancer. Sequenced material: blood, taken at baseline. CDR3 nucleotides: TGTGCCAGCAGCTCAGTCCCGGGACAAGGAAACACCATATATTTT. It encodes CASSSVPGQGNTIYF.